These 24 T cell receptor beta chains were all obtained from the same sample, sequenced in a study. TCRdb used MiXCR to reprocess the RT-PCR reads, holding one entry per CDR3 protein. Of about 700,000 distinct CDR3 sequences listed, 14% are singletons. The sample was memory CD4+ T cells from blood. All receptors come from a female donor in good health, serving as a healthy control.

The chain has TRBV20-1 and TRBJ2-1; the match to TRBD2 covers 8 bases. V lost 5 bases and J lost 0; bases outside the gene matches: 6. Germline V CDR1 and CDR2: DFQATT, SNEGSKA (reference sequence). This CDR3 comprises 15 residues. CDR3 sequence: CSAPGSGSSYNEQFF. In nucleotides, the CDR3 is TGCAGTGCTCCCGGAAGCGGGAGCTCCTACAATGAGCAGTTCTTC.

This clonotype was detected only a few times. The chain has TRBV7-3 and TRBJ2-1; possible D gene TRBD2, 5 bases. Germline V gene data show CDR1 as SGHTA and CDR2 as FQGTGA. V was clipped by 5 bases and J by 7 bases, with 15 bases between them. This CDR3 is built from 14 residues. The CDR3 here is CASSRNLGVNEQFF. The CDR3 DNA follows: TGTGCCAGCAGCCGAAACTTGGGAGTAAATGAGCAGTTCTTC.

The chain couples TRBV28 to TRBJ2-7, with 8 bases aligning to TRBD1. The V and J ends lost 5 bases and 0 bases, in that order; junction bases with no gene match: 12. CDR3 size: 17 residues. Looked up from germline, CDR1 is MDHEN and CDR2 is SYDVKM. The CDR3: CASSQGTGLRDSYEQYF. Here the CDR3 DNA reads TGTGCCAGCAGTCAGGGGACAGGACTTCGCGACTCCTACGAGCAGTACTTC.

There are many counts of this clonotype. V gene TRBV5-4 combines with J gene TRBJ2-5; 7 nucleotides match TRBD1. The V segment lost 4 bases and the J segment 5 bases; nucleotides outside the gene matches: 11. This CDR3 has 15 residues. CDR1 and CDR2 from the germline V gene are SGHNT and YYREEE (reference sequence). The CDR3, as DNA: TGTGCCAGCAGCACGAGACAGGGCAAGGTGGAGACCCAGTACTTC. Translation gives CASSTRQGKVETQYF.

This clonotype was observed a few times. V and J are TRBV6-2 or TRBV6-3 and TRBJ2-1; the D gene is possibly TRBD2 (6 bases). V dropped 1 base and J dropped 4 bases, with 8 bases sitting between them. Germline CDR1 and CDR2: MNHEY and SVGEGT. This CDR3 contains 14 residues. The CDR3, as DNA: TGTGCCAGCAGTTACTTCGGAGGGTACAATGAGCAGTTCTTC. It encodes CASSYFGGYNEQFF.

This clonotype was detected a few times. The chain employs TRBV4-1 and TRBJ1-3; no definite D call. V was pared by 4 bases and J by 3 bases, with 19 bases between. Germline V gives CDR1 MGHRA, CDR2 YSYEKL. There are 17 residues in the CDR3. The CDR3 nucleotides are TGCGCCAGCAGCCCCCTGGGCGGTAAGAATGTTGGAAACACCATATATTTT. It codes for CASSPLGGKNVGNTIYF.

This clonotype was counted at least ten times. This chain links TRBV7-9 with TRBJ2-5; D remains ambiguous. The V gene's germline CDR1 is SEHNR and CDR2 FQNEAQ (reference sequence). V was clipped by 2 bases and J by 5 bases, with 9 bases between them. The CDR3 runs to 13 residues. The CDR3 loop is CASSLQLWETQYF. CDR3 in DNA: TGTGCCAGCAGCTTACAGCTCTGGGAGACCCAGTACTTC.

The rearrangement joins TRBV27 to TRBJ2-7; D unclear. CDR1 is MNHEY and CDR2 is SMNVEV in the germline V gene (reference sequence). V gave up 6 bases and J gave up 0 bases, with 12 bases separating them. The CDR3 length is 14 residues. The CDR3 coding sequence is TGTGCCAGCAGGTTTTCTATCCGCTCCTACGAGCAGTACTTC. It encodes CASRFSIRSYEQYF.

V is TRBV20-1 and J is TRBJ2-7; D is perhaps TRBD2 (6 bases). Trimming shortened V by 4 bases and J by 3 bases, and 10 bases separated the two germline ends. The CDR3 has 12 amino acids. CDR1 and CDR2 from the germline V gene are DFQATT and SNEGSKA (reference sequence). The CDR3 here is CSANGGVYEQYF. The CDR3 coding sequence is TGCAGTGCTAACGGGGGAGTCTACGAGCAGTACTTC.

This clonotype was seen ten or more times. The chain has TRBV7-3 and TRBJ2-7; D remains unclear. V was clipped by 0 bases and J by 5 bases, with 8 bases between them. The CDR3 consists of 13 residues. Germline V lookup: CDR1 SGHTA, CDR2 FQGTGA. The CDR3 is CASSLTSLDEQYF. The CDR3 coding sequence is TGTGCCAGCAGCTTAACTAGCCTGGACGAGCAGTACTTC. The full variable domain, completed using reference TRBV7-3 and TRBJ2-7, is GAGVSQTPSNKVTEKGKYVELRCDPISGHTALYWYRQSLGQGPEFLIYFQGTGAADDSGLPNDRFFAVRPEGSVSTLKIQRTERGDSAVYLCASSLTSLDEQYFGPGTRLTVT.

This sequence joins TRBV25-1 and TRBJ1-5; weak D call: TRBD1 (5 bases). Looked up from germline, CDR1 is MGHDK and CDR2 is SYGVNS. Trimming left V 3 bases short and J 3 bases short, with 12 bases between. The CDR3 spans 15 residues. The CDR3 loop reads CASSEWDGDNQPQHF. Written as DNA, the CDR3 is TGTGCCAGCAGTGAGTGGGACGGAGACAATCAGCCCCAGCATTTT.

This clonotype was observed at least ten times. The chain has TRBV12-3 or TRBV12-4 and TRBJ1-1; 7 nucleotides agree with TRBD1. CDR3 length: 14 residues. Trimming at V came to 5 bases and at J to 1 base, leaving 4 bases not matched to a gene. CDR3: CASSAGGWNTEAFF. DNA of the CDR3: TGTGCCAGCAGTGCAGGGGGATGGAACACTGAAGCTTTCTTT.

There are a few counts of this clonotype. The chain combines TRBV4-1 with TRBJ2-2; D could derive from TRBD1 or TRBD2 (6 bases each). The CDR3 extends over 17 amino acids. CDR1 and CDR2 from the germline V gene are MGHRA and YSYEKL. The ends were cut back, 0 bases at V and 4 bases at J, with 15 bases in the middle. CDR3 nucleotide sequence: TGCGCCAGCAGCCAAGAAGTTCCGGGGGCGCGCACCGGGGAGCTGTTTTTT. Residues: CASSQEVPGARTGELFF.

This clonotype was observed at least ten times. The chain recombines TRBV5-1 with TRBJ1-5, with D unclear. The CDR3 has 14 amino acids. CDR1 is SGHRS, CDR2 YFSETQ, per germline. V was pared by 0 bases and J by 3 bases, with 7 bases between. Here the CDR3 DNA reads TGCGCCAGCAGCTTGGACCCCAACAATCAGCCCCAGCATTTT. Its protein is CASSLDPNNQPQHF.

V gene TRBV28 combines with J gene TRBJ2-3; D is uncertain. CDR1 and CDR2 from the germline V gene are MDHEN and SYDVKM. This CDR3 has 15 amino acids. V dropped 5 bases and J dropped 2 bases, with 14 bases sitting between them. In DNA, the CDR3 is TGTGCCAGCAGTCTACCCTCGACACACACAGATACGCAGTATTTT. This encodes CASSLPSTHTDTQYF.

At least ten counts were recorded for this clonotype. This rearrangement joins TRBV5-1 to TRBJ2-7; the D is unclear. The germline CDR1 and CDR2 sequences are SGHRS and YFSETQ. This CDR3 is built from 14 residues. Trimming stripped 0 bases from V and 2 bases from J, with 9 bases between. CDR3 residues: CASSLAPEAYEQYF. Written as DNA, the CDR3 is TGCGCCAGCAGCTTGGCTCCGGAAGCCTACGAGCAGTACTTC.

The J gene is TRBJ1-1, the V gene TRBV6-1; D unclear. CDR1 and CDR2 from the germline V gene are MNHNS and SASEGT. This CDR3 is built from 15 residues. V lost 4 bases to trimming and J lost 5 bases, with 17 bases between them. The chain's CDR3 is CASSARPNPGTEAFF. In DNA, the CDR3 is TGTGCCAGCAGTGCACGGCCCAACCCTGGGACTGAAGCTTTCTTT.

In this sample, this clonotype turned up many times. The CDR3 sequence: CSAAVGGNTEAFF. The CDR3 bases are TGCAGCGCCGCCGTTGGGGGGAACACTGAAGCTTTCTTT. V and J are TRBV29-1 and TRBJ1-1; a possible D gene is TRBD1 (5 bases). The length of the CDR3 is 13 residues. V gave up 7 bases and J gave up 1 base, with 13 bases separating them. Germline V CDR1 and CDR2: SQVTM, ANQGSEA.

Many counts were recorded for this clonotype. The chain recombines TRBV5-1 with TRBJ2-5, with 7 bases fitting TRBD1. CDR1 is SGHRS, CDR2 YFSETQ, per germline. V shed 7 bases and J 5 bases; nucleotides not matched to a gene: 8. This CDR3 is built from 13 residues. The CDR3 sequence is CASSSTGFETQYF. CDR3 nucleotides: TGCGCCAGCTCATCGACAGGGTTTGAGACCCAGTACTTC.

This clonotype was recorded a few times. This sequence joins TRBV19 and TRBJ2-1; no clear D gene. Germline V gene sequence: CDR1 LNHDA, CDR2 SQIVND (reference sequence). The CDR3 loop spans 17 amino acids. With 0 bases removed from V and 6 bases from J, the gap between germline ends came to 18 bases. This CDR3 reads CASSIDHVASLGNEQFF. CDR3 bases: TGTGCCAGTAGTATAGATCACGTAGCTAGTTTAGGCAATGAGCAGTTCTTC.

DNA for the CDR3: TGTGCCAGCAGCTTAGCGCCCCTAGGCCGAGGATCGGATCAGCCCCAGCATTTT. It encodes CASSLAPLGRGSDQPQHF. This sequence joins TRBV7-9 and TRBJ1-5; D is uncertain. The CDR3 has 18 amino acids. Trimming took off 0 bases at V and 5 bases at J, with 20 bases between the two ends. CDR1 and CDR2 (germline): SEHNR, FQNEAQ (reference sequence).

The V and J genes are TRBV9 and TRBJ2-7; no definite D call. Germline V gene data show CDR1 as SGDLS and CDR2 as YYNGEE. Trimming pared 3 bases from V and 6 bases from J, leaving 10 bases between. CDR3 length equals 12 residues. The CDR3 sequence is CASSGNGIEQYF. In DNA form, the CDR3 reads TGTGCCAGCAGCGGCAACGGTATCGAGCAGTACTTC. Based on the CDR3 plus reference TRBV9 and TRBJ2-7, the full variable domain is DSGVTQTPKHLITATGQRVTLRCSPRSGDLSVYWYQQSLDQGLQFLIQYYNGEERAKGNILERFSAQQFPDLHSELNLSSLELGDSALYFCASSGNGIEQYFGPGTRLTVT.

V and J are TRBV6-2 or TRBV6-3 and TRBJ2-7; D unclear. Germline CDR1 reads MNHEY; CDR2 reads SVGEGT. The CDR3 has 12 amino acids. The germline V and J ends were trimmed by 4 bases and 2 bases, with 6 bases remaining between them. CDR3 bases: TGTGCCAGCAGTTTCCCTCCCTACGAGCAGTACTTC. It encodes CASSFPPYEQYF.

V usage is TRBV20-1 and J usage is TRBJ2-1; TRBD1 matches 7 bases. The CDR3 is 13 residues long. The junction had 11 bases not matched to a gene; V was cut back by 7 bases and J by 8 bases. Germline V gene sequence: CDR1 DFQATT, CDR2 SNEGSKA (reference sequence). This CDR3 is CSGVEGAGDEQFF. CDR3 DNA: TGCAGTGGGGTCGAGGGGGCAGGCGATGAGCAGTTCTTC.